This T cell receptor beta chain was captured in a study of blood T cell repertoires in COVID-19 (dated by TCRdb to 2019 to 2021). For the study in its entirety: Samples covering the acute and convalescent phases of COVID-19 were provided by collaborators in the United States, Italy and Spain. The material from the prospective study consisted of cDNA or gDNA derived from T cells, B-cell-depleted T cells, or PBMCs. Deeply sampled blood TCRbeta repertoires from subjects exposed to, actively infected with, or recovered from COVID-19 were included in the dataset. The repertoires were released in a freely available public database meant as a resource for research on the immune response to SARS-CoV-2. Samples were obtained from the ongoing ImmuneRACE study (first 160 participants) and from over a thousand subjects provided by 6 global collaborators. A de-identified subject ID, COVID-19 status, age in years and sex were almost always included in the sample metadata. HLA class I and class II types, where available, came from metadata supplied by the sample provider rather than from assay-based typing.

Trimming accounts for 2 bases at V and 1 base at J, while the number of junction bases matched to no gene is 3. The CDR1 and CDR2 encoded by the germline V gene (reference sequence) are SEHNR and FQNEAQ. There are 17 amino acids in the CDR3, from cysteine to phenylalanine inclusive. Just CDR3 DNA is preserved here, 51 bases in frame from base 1. This clone was detected a few times. Which antigen it targets is not known. Per-base qualities were not stored, and no clone one base away is much larger. Collaborating institutions collected whole blood in K2EDTA tubes following their own protocols. Collaborator samples were shipped for TCRbeta analysis as frozen whole blood, isolated PBMCs, or DNA extracted from either sample type. Results the study describes overall, beyond this receptor: How much clinical and demographic metadata was included differed by source and by participant, and the metadata was provided uncurated.

The immunoSEQ Assay, a bias-controlled multiplex PCR, was used to amplify TCRbeta CDR3 regions from genomic DNA. The paper's processing steps were these. The number of nucleated cells in each sample was estimated by amplification of reference gene primers within the assay. Sequence reads were collapsed and filtered to measure the absolute abundance of every unique TCRbeta CDR3 rearrangement. For each sample, productive Simpson clonality was calculated as the square root of Simpson's diversity index over productive rearrangements. The table was pulled from immuneACCESS by TCRdb, which kept in-frame rearrangements only. Such tables lose some clones; where checked, under half of the loss comes from unresolved V genes, and the rest has no known cause. The DNA gave D and trimming, while V, J and clone size come from that table. This sample gives about 200,000 clones in total; approximately 80% of them show up just once. Roughly 10% of the sample is held by the ten biggest clonotypes.

Input material: peripheral blood. The sequence is built from TRBV7-9 and TRBJ2-2; a stretch of 11 junction bases matches TRBD2. The sequence came from an elderly woman with acute or convalescent COVID-19. The CDR3 has the sequence CASSLPLAGGNTGELFF. In nucleotides, the sequence is TGTGCCAGCAGCTTACCGCTAGCGGGGGGGAACACCGGGGAGCTGTTTTTT.